These T cell receptor beta chains were read from a single sample in a study of vaccination and CD4 T cells after COVID-19. TCRdb ran MiXCR on the PCR reads and lists one entry per CDR3 protein. Of around 11,000 distinct CDR3 sequences in the sample, about 44% were seen once. No antigens are known for them. Input material: CD4+ T cells from blood, cultured in vitro. These TCRs come from a human donor who had recovered from COVID-19. CDR3s include the opening cysteine and the closing phenylalanine or tryptophan. A D gene is named only where the DNA matches it firmly. Only part of the rows carry a size: once, few, many, or a class if the clone is expanded.

NA	NA	TRBV19	TRBJ2-7	CASSSWGDYEQYF	TGTGCCAGTAGTAGCTGGGGAGATTACGAGCAGTACTTC
NA	TRBD2	TRBV4-2	TRBJ2-5	CASSQDYAGGRETQYF	TGTGCCAGCAGCCAAGATTACGCGGGGGGGCGGGAGACCCAGTACTTC
few	NA	TRBV7-8	TRBJ1-2	CASSFEGPPNYGYTF	TGTGCCAGCAGCTTTGAGGGTCCCCCTAACTATGGCTACACCTTC
NA	TRBD1	TRBV6-2/TRBV6-3	TRBJ1-2	CASRLTGGSGYTF	TGTGCCAGCAGGCTGACAGGGGGCAGTGGCTACACCTTC
NA	TRBD1	TRBV24-1	TRBJ2-3	CATSERGRGDTQYF	TGTGCCACCAGTGAAAGGGGGCGAGGGGATACGCAGTATTTT
NA	TRBD2	TRBV2	TRBJ2-5	CASSPGTSQETQYF	TGTGCCAGCAGTCCCGGGACTAGCCAAGAGACCCAGTACTTC
NA	NA	TRBV7-9	TRBJ1-3	CASSLGSLREPYSGNTIYF	TGTGCCAGCAGCTTAGGCTCCCTCCGGGAGCCCTACTCTGGAAACACCATATATTTT
once	NA	TRBV7-2	TRBJ2-7	CASSQEFRGSYEQYF	TGTGCCAGCAGCCAAGAGTTCCGGGGGTCCTACGAGCAGTACTTC
few	NA	TRBV12-3/TRBV12-4	TRBJ2-5	CASSFRRVEWSVRGVSPQETQYF	TGTGCCAGCAGTTTTCGTCGAGTAGAGTGGTCGGTGCGGGGTGTTTCGCCCCAAGAGACCCAGTACTTC
NA	NA	TRBV6-1	TRBJ1-4	CATGRGRGFGNEKLFF	TGTGCCACCGGTCGGGGAAGAGGGTTTGGTAATGAAAAACTGTTTTTT
few	NA	TRBV4-1	TRBJ1-1	CASSQEAGRAEAFF	TGCGCCAGCAGCCAAGAGGCAGGGAGGGCTGAAGCTTTCTTT
few	NA	TRBV7-2	TRBJ1-2	CASSLGRRKDNYGYTF	TGTGCCAGCAGCTTAGGACGGAGGAAGGATAACTATGGCTACACCTTC
NA	NA	TRBV7-2	TRBJ1-1	CASSPQRHRAAFF	TGTGCCAGCAGCCCTCAGAGGCACAGGGCGGCTTTCTTT
NA	NA	TRBV18	TRBJ2-2	CASSQRQTTGELFF	TGTGCCAGCTCACAACGACAGACCACCGGGGAGCTGTTTTTT
NA	NA	TRBV5-5	TRBJ2-3	CASSFFDRFSTDTQYF	TGTGCCAGCAGTTTCTTCGACAGATTCTCCACAGATACGCAGTATTTT
NA	NA	TRBV19	TRBJ1-3	CASRKVRGPAGGNTIYF	TGTGCCAGTAGGAAAGTGAGGGGACCGGCGGGAGGAAACACCATATATTTT
few	TRBD1	TRBV4-1	TRBJ2-3	CASSQASGTVTDTQYF	TGCGCCAGCAGCCAAGCGAGTGGGACAGTTACAGATACGCAGTATTTT
few	TRBD2	TRBV6-2/TRBV6-3	TRBJ2-6	CASSSLAGGTSGANVLTF	TGTGCCAGCAGTTCTCTAGCGGGGGGGACCTCTGGGGCCAACGTCCTGACTTTC
NA	TRBD1	TRBV25-1	TRBJ1-2	CASTLGGLDYGYTF	TGTGCCAGCACCCTAGGGGGCTTGGACTATGGCTACACCTTC
NA	TRBD1	TRBV5-1	TRBJ2-2	CASSWGQITGELFF	TGCGCCAGCAGTTGGGGACAGATCACCGGGGAGCTGTTTTTT
NA	NA	TRBV19	TRBJ1-1	CASSIRGTGEAFF	TGTGCCAGTAGTATTCGGGGAACAGGTGAAGCTTTCTTT
NA	NA	TRBV11-2	TRBJ1-1	CASSSTGNTEAFF	TGTGCCAGCAGCTCAACAGGGAACACTGAAGCTTTCTTT
NA	TRBD2	TRBV5-1	TRBJ2-1	CASSLTAGGILPRDEQFF	TGCGCCAGCAGCTTGACAGCGGGGGGCATCCTTCCCCGTGATGAGCAGTTCTTC
NA	TRBD2	TRBV5-1	TRBJ2-3	CASRTSGGATDTQYF	TGCGCCAGCAGGACTAGCGGGGGGGCCACAGATACGCAGTATTTT
NA	TRBD1	TRBV11-2	TRBJ2-1	CASRGRDRGLLPAYNEQFF	TGTGCCAGCAGGGGCCGGGACAGGGGACTTCTTCCCGCCTACAATGAGCAGTTCTTC
NA	NA	TRBV20-1	TRBJ2-5	CSAREAKRPQETQYF	TGCAGTGCTAGAGAAGCTAAGCGGCCTCAAGAGACCCAGTACTTC
NA	TRBD1	TRBV19	TRBJ1-2	CASRDRAGSSYGYTF	TGTGCCAGTAGAGACAGGGCTGGGTCTAGCTATGGCTACACCTTC
few	NA	TRBV4-1	TRBJ1-2	CASSQVTVIYGYTF	TGCGCCAGCAGCCAAGTGACAGTGATATATGGCTACACCTTC
few	NA	TRBV2	TRBJ1-1	CASSPGWKNTEAFF	TGTGCCAGCAGTCCAGGGTGGAAGAACACTGAAGCTTTCTTT
NA	NA	TRBV10-1	TRBJ2-2	CASSEGNTGELFF	TGCGCCAGCAGTGAGGGAAACACCGGGGAGCTGTTTTTT
NA	NA	TRBV6-1	TRBJ1-4	CASKGGHRGEKLFF	TGTGCCTCCAAGGGAGGGCACCGGGGTGAAAAACTGTTTTTT
few	TRBD1	TRBV20-1	TRBJ1-1	CSAGRQGAGNTEAFF	TGCAGTGCCGGCCGACAGGGGGCGGGGAACACTGAAGCTTTCTTT
NA	NA	TRBV7-2	TRBJ2-2	CASSLGLSNTGELFF	TGTGCCAGCAGCTTAGGTTTGTCGAACACCGGGGAGCTGTTTTTT
few	NA	TRBV12-3/TRBV12-4	TRBJ2-3	CASSFPATSTDTQYF	TGTGCCAGCAGTTTTCCAGCGACTAGCACAGATACGCAGTATTTT
NA	TRBD2	TRBV11-2	TRBJ2-1	CASSTTSGANNEQFF	TGTGCCAGCAGCACGACTAGCGGGGCCAACAATGAGCAGTTCTTC
NA	TRBD1	TRBV27	TRBJ1-6	CAGRLDRGQSPLHF	TGTGCCGGCAGACTTGACAGGGGTCAATCACCCCTCCACTTT
NA	NA	TRBV29-1	TRBJ1-1	CSVVGAKRSNTEAFF	TGCAGCGTTGTTGGTGCCAAACGTTCGAACACTGAAGCTTTCTTT